This T cell receptor (beta chain) was sequenced during a study of human T cells and chemical hapten exposure. Turning to the study itself: Across its approximately 25 weeks, the study gave patients weekly diphenylcyclopropenone doses to the scalp. Yields of TCR per sample differed, chiefly owing to small differences in pooled library volume.

This clonotype was recorded at least ten times. This CDR3 is built from 14 residues. The V end lost 2 bases, the J end lost 2 bases, and 10 bases lay between the germline ends. CDR1 is SEHNR, CDR2 FQNEAQ, per germline (reference sequence). Described time point: patch test 2, 6 weeks after DPC sensitization. Regarding treatment: therapeutic diphenylcyclopropenone sensitization with weekly scalp DPC. MiXCR, applied by TCRdb to the RACE reads, yields one record per CDR3 protein. The table includes just over 350,000 distinct CDR3 sequences, about 6.3% detected once. The sample consisted of whole blood, taken in connection with sensitization to the hapten diphenylcyclopropenone (DPC). The source is a woman younger than 30 with alopecia areata. Some clones in this sample may be carry-over from other donors' samples. The rearrangement links TRBV7-9 to TRBJ2-7, with D hard to call. CDR3 sequence: CASSLTERTYEQYF. The CDR3 bases are TGTGCCAGCAGCTTAACCGAGCGTACCTACGAGCAGTACTTC. Supplemented by reference TRBV7-9 and TRBJ2-7, the full variable domain reads DTGVSQNPRHKITKRGQNVTFRCDPISEHNRLYWYRQTLGQGPEFLTYFQNEAQLEKSRLLSDRFSAERPKGSFSTLEIQRTEQGDSAMYLCASSLTERTYEQYFGPGTRLTVT.